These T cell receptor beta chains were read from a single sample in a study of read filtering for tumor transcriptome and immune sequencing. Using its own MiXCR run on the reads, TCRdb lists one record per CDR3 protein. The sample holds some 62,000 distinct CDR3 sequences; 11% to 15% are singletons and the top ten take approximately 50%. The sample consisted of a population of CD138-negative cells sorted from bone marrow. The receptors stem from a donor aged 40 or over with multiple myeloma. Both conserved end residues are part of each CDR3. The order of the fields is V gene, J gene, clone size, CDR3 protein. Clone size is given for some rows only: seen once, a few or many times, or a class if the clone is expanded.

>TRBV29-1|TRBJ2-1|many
CSGCPQTSGGEQFF
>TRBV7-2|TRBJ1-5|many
CASSSMSSNQPQHF
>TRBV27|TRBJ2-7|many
CASSFGAAYEQYF
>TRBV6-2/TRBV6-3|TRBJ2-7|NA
CASRDHTSGASYEQYF
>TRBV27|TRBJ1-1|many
CASSSRTGANTEAFF
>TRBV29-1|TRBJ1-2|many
CSVAPVTGGYGYTF
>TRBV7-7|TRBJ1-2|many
CASSLQKNYGYTF
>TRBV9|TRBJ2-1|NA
CASTETTGSEQFF
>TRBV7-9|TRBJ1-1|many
CASSLTGRVIEAFF
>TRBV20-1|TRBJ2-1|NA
CNARLAGVFEQVF
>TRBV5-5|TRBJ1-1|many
CASSLQVTNTEAFF
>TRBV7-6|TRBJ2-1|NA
CASSLAGGAHEQFF
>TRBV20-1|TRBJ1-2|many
CSAGRDSNYGYTF
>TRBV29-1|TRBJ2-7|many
CSKMGARWYEQYF
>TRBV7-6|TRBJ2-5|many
CASSLGGGGGETQYF
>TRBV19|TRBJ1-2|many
CASSLPTGFYGYTF
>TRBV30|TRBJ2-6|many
CAWSVFRGASGANVLTF
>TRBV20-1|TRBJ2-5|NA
CSASGSSGRVQETQYF
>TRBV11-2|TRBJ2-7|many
CASSAWTSGRYEQYF
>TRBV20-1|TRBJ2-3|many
CSATRLAGGRDTQYF
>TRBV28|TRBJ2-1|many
CASSSPAGGHDEQFF
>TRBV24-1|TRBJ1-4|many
CATSDAAIGGGGEKLFF
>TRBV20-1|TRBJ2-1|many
CSAWAGLAGTNEQFF
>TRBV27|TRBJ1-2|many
CASSLEWQGDYGYTF
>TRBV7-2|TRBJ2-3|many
CASSFGIHTDTQYF
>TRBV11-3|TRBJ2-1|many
CASSSLLDPGLAINEQFF
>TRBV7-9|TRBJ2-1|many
CASSLGGPYNEQFF
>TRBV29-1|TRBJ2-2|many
CSVRDRSPGELFF
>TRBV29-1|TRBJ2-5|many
CSVDLGSGSETQYF
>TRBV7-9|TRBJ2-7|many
CASSPLDRGYGEQYF
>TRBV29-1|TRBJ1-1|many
CSAPEGRAFF
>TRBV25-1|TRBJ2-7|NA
CASRDRELGGEQYF
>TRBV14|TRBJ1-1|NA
CASSHSGTGGTEAFF
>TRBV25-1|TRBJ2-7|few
CASSESRQGPYEQYF
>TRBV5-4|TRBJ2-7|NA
CASSLERGYEQYF
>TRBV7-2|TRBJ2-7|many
CASSLGPAGRGDEQYF
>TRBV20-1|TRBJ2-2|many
CSAREAGPQTGELFF
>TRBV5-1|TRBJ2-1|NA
CASGLTGAYNEQFF
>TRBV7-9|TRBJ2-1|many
CASSLPNEQFF
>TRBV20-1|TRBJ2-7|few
CSARDFLDGTSLGEQYF
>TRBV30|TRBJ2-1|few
CAWSVQGNEQFF
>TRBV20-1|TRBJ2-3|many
CRAVRSSAGVSPDTQYF
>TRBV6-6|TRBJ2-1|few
CASSFGTSGSPEQFF
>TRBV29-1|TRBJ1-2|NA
CSLRTGLYGYTF
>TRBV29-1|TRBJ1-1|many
CSVAKGLGNTEAFF